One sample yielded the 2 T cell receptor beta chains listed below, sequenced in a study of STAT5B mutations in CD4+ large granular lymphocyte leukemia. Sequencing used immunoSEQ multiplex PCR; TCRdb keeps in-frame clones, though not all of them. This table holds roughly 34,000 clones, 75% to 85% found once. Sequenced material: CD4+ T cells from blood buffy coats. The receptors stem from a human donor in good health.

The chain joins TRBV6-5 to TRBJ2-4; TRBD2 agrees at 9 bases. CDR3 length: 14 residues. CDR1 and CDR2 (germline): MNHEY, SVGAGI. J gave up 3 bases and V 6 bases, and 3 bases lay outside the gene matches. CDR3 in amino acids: CASSSTSGKNIQYF. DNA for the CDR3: TGTGCCAGCAGCTCGACTAGCGGCAAAAACATTCAGTACTTC.

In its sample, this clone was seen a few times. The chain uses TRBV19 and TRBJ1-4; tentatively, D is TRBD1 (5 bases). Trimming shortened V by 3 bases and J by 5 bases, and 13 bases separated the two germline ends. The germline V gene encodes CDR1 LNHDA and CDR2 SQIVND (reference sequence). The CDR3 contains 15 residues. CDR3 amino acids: CASSMGPTVNEKLFF. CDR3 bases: TGTGCCAGTAGTATGGGACCGACTGTCAATGAAAAACTGTTTTTT.